These T cell receptor beta chains were read from a single sample in a study of identical twins. Using its own MiXCR run on the 5' RACE reads, TCRdb lists one record per CDR3 protein. The repertoire has approximately 500,000 distinct CDR3 sequences, over 12% of them found once; the top ten carry roughly 0.44%. These same data were also listed under a study on yellow fever vaccine responses in identical twins.

Sample: CD4+ T cells sorted from blood. The origin of the receptors is a woman between 18 and 29 years old in good health. Each CDR3 is given with its conserved first and last residue. D genes are given only for firm matches. Where a row states a size, it is once, few, many or the class of an expanded clone; other rows omit it.

>TRBV18|TRBJ2-1|18|TRBD2|NA
CASSPRLAGGSSYNEQFF
TGTGCCAGCTCACCAAGACTAGCGGGAGGTAGCTCCTACAATGAGCAGTTCTTC
>TRBV10-3|TRBJ2-3|16|TRBD2|many
CAISERVLAGTDTQYF
TGTGCCATCAGTGAGAGGGTGCTAGCGGGCACAGATACGCAGTATTTT
>TRBV3-1|TRBJ2-1|13|NA|many
CASSQTKYSEQFF
TGTGCCAGCAGCCAAACAAAATACTCTGAGCAGTTCTTC
>TRBV14|TRBJ2-6|15|NA|NA
CASSQDGLGANVLTF
TGTGCCAGCAGCCAAGATGGTTTGGGGGCCAACGTCCTGACTTTC
>TRBV7-6|TRBJ2-5|12|NA|few
CASSLNRETQYF
TGTGCCAGCAGCTTAAACAGGGAGACCCAGTACTTC
>TRBV20-1|TRBJ1-3|11|NA|NA
CSARNRNTIYF
TGCAGTGCTAGAAACAGAAACACCATATATTTT
>TRBV4-1|TRBJ1-1|14|NA|NA
CASSQVALGAEAFF
TGCGCCAGCAGCCAAGTTGCCCTGGGGGCTGAAGCTTTCTTT
>TRBV4-2|TRBJ2-2|15|NA|NA
CASSQEAASTGELFF
TGTGCCAGCAGCCAAGAGGCAGCCTCCACCGGGGAGCTGTTTTTT
>TRBV12-3/TRBV12-4|TRBJ2-1|19|TRBD2|once
CACSLAGRGGLGGRNEQFF
TGTGCCTGCAGTTTAGCGGGGCGGGGGGGCCTTGGTGGACGCAATGAGCAGTTCTTC
>TRBV12-3/TRBV12-4|TRBJ1-2|15|NA|few
CASSLRRDTNYGYTF
TGTGCCAGCAGTTTAAGGCGGGACACCAACTATGGCTACACCTTC
>TRBV4-1|TRBJ2-2|16|NA|few
CASSQSGQSGTGELFF
TGCGCCAGCAGCCAATCCGGGCAATCAGGGACCGGGGAGCTGTTTTTT
>TRBV6-5|TRBJ2-6|16|NA|few
CASSYSRRPGANVLTF
TGTGCCAGCAGTTACTCCCGACGTCCCGGGGCCAACGTCCTGACTTTC
>TRBV3-1|TRBJ1-6|14|TRBD1|many
CASSPQGGNSPLHF
TGTGCCAGCAGCCCACAGGGGGGTAATTCACCCCTCCACTTT
>TRBV24-1|TRBJ2-3|14|NA|NA
CATSDPAGGDTQYF
TGTGCCACCAGTGACCCGGCCGGGGGTGATACGCAGTATTTT
>TRBV5-1|TRBJ1-1|16|NA|few
CASSLGPGVLNTEAFF
TGCGCCAGCAGCTTGGGCCCCGGCGTTCTGAACACTGAAGCTTTCTTT
>TRBV20-1|TRBJ2-2|18|NA|NA
CSARDPAALRESTGELFF
TGCAGTGCTAGAGATCCTGCTGCCTTGAGGGAGAGCACCGGGGAGCTGTTTTTT
>TRBV5-1|TRBJ2-2|17|TRBD2|few
CASSLGLGLANTGELFF
TGCGCCAGCAGCTTGGGCCTCGGACTAGCAAACACCGGGGAGCTGTTTTTT
>TRBV11-2|TRBJ2-3|13|NA|few
CASSLVYTDTQYF
TGTGCCAGCAGCTTAGTATACACAGATACGCAGTATTTT
>TRBV6-1|TRBJ1-6|15|NA|NA
CASNNGRQKETPLHF
TGTGCCAGCAACAACGGACGGCAGAAAGAGACACCCCTCCACTTT
>TRBV25-1|TRBJ2-1|14|NA|NA
CASSESGAGGEQFF
TGTGCCAGCAGTGAATCTGGGGCCGGGGGTGAGCAGTTCTTC
>TRBV7-2|TRBJ1-1|14|NA|few
CASSRFGGATEAFF
TGTGCCAGCAGCCGTTTCGGGGGTGCCACTGAAGCTTTCTTT
>TRBV12-3/TRBV12-4|TRBJ2-2|16|NA|few
CASIPRVQLNTGELFF
TGTGCCAGCATTCCGCGGGTCCAGCTAAACACCGGGGAGCTGTTTTTT
>TRBV10-3|TRBJ2-7|14|TRBD2|once
CAIRETSGSYEQYF
TGTGCCATCAGAGAGACTAGCGGGAGTTACGAGCAGTACTTC
>TRBV6-1|TRBJ1-1|14|NA|once
CASSATTSNTEAFF
TGTGCCAGCAGCGCAACGACGAGTAACACTGAAGCTTTCTTT
>TRBV28|TRBJ1-5|13|TRBD1|few
CASTGTGGQPQHF
TGTGCCAGCACTGGGACAGGGGGTCAGCCCCAGCATTTT
>TRBV3-1|TRBJ2-1|15|TRBD1|NA
CASSPAGQGAHEQFF
TGTGCCAGCAGCCCCGCGGGACAGGGGGCCCATGAGCAGTTCTTC
>TRBV6-5|TRBJ1-4|17|NA|few
CASSYGGAGLTNEKLFF
TGTGCCAGCAGTTACGGTGGGGCAGGGCTGACTAATGAAAAACTGTTTTTT
>TRBV6-1|TRBJ2-1|14|TRBD2|few
CASSRLAGLNEQFF
TGTGCCAGCAGCCGACTAGCGGGGTTGAATGAGCAGTTCTTC
>TRBV10-1|TRBJ2-1|15|NA|few
CASSDRVKSYNEQFF
TGCGCCAGCAGTGACCGGGTTAAGTCCTACAATGAGCAGTTCTTC
>TRBV29-1|TRBJ1-1|14|TRBD1|few
CSDSGTGAGREAFF
TGCAGCGACTCCGGGACAGGGGCAGGTCGTGAAGCTTTCTTT
>TRBV5-1|TRBJ1-1|13|NA|many
CASSTDTNTEAFF
TGCGCCAGCAGCACGGACACGAACACTGAAGCTTTCTTT
>TRBV29-1|TRBJ2-5|13|NA|NA
CSVDLGGQETQYF
TGCAGCGTGGACTTGGGAGGCCAGGAGACCCAGTACTTC
>TRBV5-6|TRBJ2-2|13|TRBD2|few
CASRGGGIGELFF
TGTGCCAGCAGGGGCGGGGGTATCGGGGAGCTGTTTTTT
>TRBV21-1|TRBJ2-7|16|NA|NA
CASIPPPGLADYEQYF
TGTGCCAGCATCCCCCCTCCCGGACTAGCGGACTACGAGCAGTACTTC
>TRBV29-1|TRBJ1-1|13|NA|many
CSVGGGLNTEAFF
TGCAGCGTCGGTGGTGGGTTGAACACTGAAGCTTTCTTT
>TRBV5-1|TRBJ2-1|16|TRBD2|many
CASSRDTGLAYNEQFF
TGCGCCAGCAGCCGTGACACGGGACTAGCCTACAATGAGCAGTTCTTC
>TRBV7-8|TRBJ2-7|17|TRBD1|many
CASSPRRDRARLYEQYF
TGTGCCAGCAGCCCAAGGCGCGACAGGGCAAGATTGTACGAGCAGTACTTC
>TRBV3-1|TRBJ2-3|15|NA|few
CASSSQLALQDTQYF
TGTGCCAGCAGTTCTCAACTAGCCCTACAGGATACGCAGTATTTT
>TRBV7-9|TRBJ2-3|15|TRBD2|NA
CASRAGLAGKDTQYF
TGTGCCAGCAGAGCGGGACTAGCGGGAAAAGATACGCAGTATTTT
>TRBV11-3|TRBJ2-7|16|NA|NA
CASSLDMWGSSYEQYF
TGTGCCAGCAGCTTAGATATGTGGGGGAGCTCCTACGAGCAGTACTTC
>TRBV5-5|TRBJ2-5|16|TRBD2|once
CASSWTGSGGLETQYF
TGTGCCAGCAGCTGGACTGGTAGCGGGGGTTTGGAGACCCAGTACTTC